A selection of T cell receptor beta chains follows, all from one sample in a study of T cells in Graves' hyperthyroidism and ophthalmopathy. TCRdb re-called the multiplex PCR reads through MiXCR, storing one row per CDR3 protein. The sample carries about 840,000 distinct CDR3 sequences, about two fifths recorded once. The specimen sequenced was blood. These receptors all stem from a man aged 18-30 years with Graves' hyperthyroidism. CDR3s include the opening cysteine and the closing phenylalanine or tryptophan. The D gene is left open where the match is weak.

cdr3_aa: CSASMQSTYSYEQYF
v_call: TRBV20-1
j_call: TRBJ2-7
d_call: NA

cdr3_aa: CSVAGQGATGELFF
v_call: TRBV29-1
j_call: TRBJ2-2
d_call: TRBD1

cdr3_aa: CASSYSPASYEQYF
v_call: TRBV6-2/TRBV6-3
j_call: TRBJ2-7
d_call: NA

cdr3_aa: CAKGLGTNSPLHF
v_call: TRBV10-2
j_call: TRBJ1-6
d_call: NA

cdr3_aa: CASKGTGNTIYF
v_call: TRBV7-3
j_call: TRBJ1-3
d_call: NA

cdr3_aa: CASSLAPQPQHF
v_call: TRBV12-3/TRBV12-4
j_call: TRBJ1-5
d_call: NA

cdr3_aa: CSARQLDQPQHF
v_call: TRBV20-1
j_call: TRBJ1-5
d_call: NA

cdr3_aa: CASKDTTKEAFF
v_call: TRBV25-1
j_call: TRBJ1-1
d_call: NA

cdr3_aa: CASSLQGGLLNTEAFF
v_call: TRBV7-2
j_call: TRBJ1-1
d_call: NA

cdr3_aa: CASSRTGNSPLHF
v_call: TRBV2
j_call: TRBJ1-6
d_call: TRBD1

cdr3_aa: CASKGSSLAKNIQYF
v_call: TRBV2
j_call: TRBJ2-4
d_call: NA

cdr3_aa: CSATLQGDTEAFF
v_call: TRBV20-1
j_call: TRBJ1-1
d_call: TRBD1

cdr3_aa: CASSLTAVLSYEQYF
v_call: TRBV7-9
j_call: TRBJ2-7
d_call: NA

cdr3_aa: CAISEFQETQYF
v_call: TRBV10-3
j_call: TRBJ2-5
d_call: NA

cdr3_aa: CASSLDQRGSYEQYF
v_call: TRBV5-4
j_call: TRBJ2-7
d_call: TRBD2

cdr3_aa: CATSRGAKQRTGNGYTF
v_call: TRBV15
j_call: TRBJ1-2
d_call: TRBD1

cdr3_aa: CSATRQEGRLQHF
v_call: TRBV20-1
j_call: TRBJ1-5
d_call: NA

cdr3_aa: CATASGRSSYEQYF
v_call: TRBV5-6
j_call: TRBJ2-7
d_call: TRBD2

cdr3_aa: CASGTAISGNTIYF
v_call: TRBV7-9
j_call: TRBJ1-3
d_call: NA

cdr3_aa: CASTLLRGEGSPLHF
v_call: TRBV3-1
j_call: TRBJ1-6
d_call: NA

cdr3_aa: CASSSPGGFPYEQYF
v_call: TRBV7-8
j_call: TRBJ2-7
d_call: NA

cdr3_aa: CVVLYEQYF
v_call: TRBV10-1
j_call: TRBJ2-7
d_call: NA

cdr3_aa: CSVLADTGREAFF
v_call: TRBV29-1
j_call: TRBJ1-1
d_call: NA

cdr3_aa: CATSSTARTGELFF
v_call: TRBV24-1
j_call: TRBJ2-2
d_call: NA

cdr3_aa: CAGSGGQTGELFF
v_call: TRBV9
j_call: TRBJ2-2
d_call: TRBD2

cdr3_aa: CASSLSTANTEAFF
v_call: TRBV9
j_call: TRBJ1-1
d_call: NA

cdr3_aa: CSARAGTSGELFF
v_call: TRBV20-1
j_call: TRBJ2-2
d_call: NA

cdr3_aa: CASSLSRDLNTEAFF
v_call: TRBV19
j_call: TRBJ1-1
d_call: NA

cdr3_aa: CASSLDPSGRSYEQYF
v_call: TRBV5-1
j_call: TRBJ2-7
d_call: TRBD2

cdr3_aa: CSARSTTVEAFF
v_call: TRBV20-1
j_call: TRBJ1-1
d_call: NA

cdr3_aa: CASSHTVTTEAFF
v_call: TRBV14
j_call: TRBJ1-1
d_call: NA

cdr3_aa: CASYPGQGFNSPLHF
v_call: TRBV5-1
j_call: TRBJ1-6
d_call: TRBD1

cdr3_aa: CASSPGTGNLNTEAFF
v_call: TRBV7-6
j_call: TRBJ1-1
d_call: NA

cdr3_aa: CASTKMGQLEAFF
v_call: TRBV9
j_call: TRBJ1-1
d_call: NA

cdr3_aa: CASSLDTLNTEAFF
v_call: TRBV5-1
j_call: TRBJ1-1
d_call: NA